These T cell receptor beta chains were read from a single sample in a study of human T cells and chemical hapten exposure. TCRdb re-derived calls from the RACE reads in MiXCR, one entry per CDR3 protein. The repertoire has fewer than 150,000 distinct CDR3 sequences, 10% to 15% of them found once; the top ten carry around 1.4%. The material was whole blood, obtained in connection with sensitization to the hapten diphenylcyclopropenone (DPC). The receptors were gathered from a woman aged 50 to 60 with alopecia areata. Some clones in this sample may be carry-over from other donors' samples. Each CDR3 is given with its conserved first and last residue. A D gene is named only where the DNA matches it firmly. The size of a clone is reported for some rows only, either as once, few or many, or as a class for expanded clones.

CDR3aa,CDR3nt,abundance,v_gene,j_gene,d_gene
CASSLALGPREQYF,TGTGCCAGCAGCTTGGCCCTGGGGCCAAGGGAGCAGTACTTC,many,TRBV5-5,TRBJ2-7,NA
CASSSPTSGSGDEQFF,TGTGCCAGCAGTTCGCCGACTAGCGGGAGTGGGGATGAGCAGTTCTTC,few,TRBV28,TRBJ2-1,TRBD2
CASSVVGTGELFF,TGTGCCAGCAGCGTAGTGGGGACCGGGGAGCTGTTTTTT,many,TRBV9,TRBJ2-2,NA
CASSLVGGPGYTF,TGCGCCAGCAGCTTGGTCGGGGGGCCTGGCTACACCTTC,NA,TRBV5-1,TRBJ1-2,NA
CASSIGLILGDEQFF,TGTGCCAGCAGCATCGGACTGATCCTTGGGGATGAGCAGTTCTTC,few,TRBV7-9,TRBJ2-1,NA
CSAVSDGELFF,TGCAGCGCTGTCAGTGACGGGGAGCTGTTTTTT,many,TRBV29-1,TRBJ2-2,NA
CASSLGPGTLTQYF,TGTGCCAGCAGTTTAGGGCCCGGGACTTTGACCCAGTACTTC,few,TRBV12-3/TRBV12-4,TRBJ2-5,NA
CASRAGAPATDTQYF,TGTGCCAGCAGGGCCGGAGCCCCCGCGACAGATACGCAGTATTTT,many,TRBV2,TRBJ2-3,NA
CASSLALGQSNQPQHF,TGTGCCAGCAGTTTAGCGCTCGGGCAGTCCAATCAGCCCCAGCATTTT,many,TRBV12-3/TRBV12-4,TRBJ1-5,NA
CASSSRPGQMYEQYF,TGTGCCAGCAGTTCCCGACCAGGACAGATGTACGAGCAGTACTTC,many,TRBV6-6,TRBJ2-7,NA
CASSLQGQGGDEQFF,TGTGCCAGTAGCCTACAAGGACAGGGAGGGGATGAGCAGTTCTTC,many,TRBV19,TRBJ2-1,NA
CASSRDSYYEQYF,TGTGCCAGCTCCCGGGACTCCTACTACGAGCAGTACTTC,few,TRBV18,TRBJ2-7,NA
CASSLGGTSNEQFF,TGTGCCAGCAGTTTAGGGGGGACTAGCAATGAGCAGTTCTTC,few,TRBV12-3/TRBV12-4,TRBJ2-1,TRBD2
CASKDTVTSYEQYF,TGTGCCAGCAAAGACACCGTCACATCCTACGAGCAGTACTTC,NA,TRBV12-3/TRBV12-4,TRBJ2-7,NA
CAWAGTEMGKLFF,TGTGCCTGGGCCGGGACAGAAATGGGAAAACTGTTTTTT,few,TRBV30,TRBJ1-4,TRBD1
CASSETGGSSYNEQFF,TGTGCCAGCAGCGAAACTGGGGGGAGCTCCTACAATGAGCAGTTCTTC,few,TRBV5-6,TRBJ2-1,NA
CASSTIDNEQFF,TGTGCCAGCAGTACCATCGACAATGAGCAGTTCTTC,many,TRBV6-2/TRBV6-3,TRBJ2-1,NA
CASSQVGQHTGELFF,TGTGCCAGCAGCCAAGTGGGTCAACACACCGGGGAGCTGTTTTTT,NA,TRBV11-3,TRBJ2-2,NA
CATSWGVSGETQYF,TGTGCCACCTCGTGGGGGGTTTCTGGGGAGACCCAGTACTTC,few,TRBV19,TRBJ2-5,NA
CAVRLNYEQYF,TGTGCCGTAAGATTGAACTACGAGCAGTACTTC,NA,TRBV6-6,TRBJ2-7,NA
CASSLGDPRQETQYF,TGTGCCAGCAGCTTAGGAGACCCCCGGCAAGAGACCCAGTACTTC,few,TRBV7-9,TRBJ2-5,NA
CASSVDRAFGYTF,TGTGCCAGCAGCGTCGACAGGGCCTTTGGCTACACCTTC,NA,TRBV12-3/TRBV12-4,TRBJ1-2,TRBD1
CASSAGTGDLQPQHF,TGTGCCAGCAGTGCCGGGACAGGGGACCTTCAGCCCCAGCATTTT,many,TRBV6-5,TRBJ1-5,TRBD1